The 8 T cell receptor beta chains presented below share a single source sample, sequenced in a study of Graves' ophthalmopathy and Graves' hyperthyroidism (dated by TCRdb to 2017 to 2018). The listed sequencing device is Illumina HiSeq 2000. TCR beta CDR3 regions were amplified from RNA transcripts for repertoire sequencing. The first round of RT-PCR was done with HTBI primers and the Qiagen OneStep RT-PCR kit, and was followed by a second round of multiplex PCR, then size selection and purification. The public reads were run again by TCRdb, first through fastp at Q25 and then through MiXCR, and only productive beta chains were kept. Each entry is one CDR3 protein sequence, shown with its most common DNA and genes. This sample holds 500,000 to 700,000 distinct CDR3 sequences; about a fifth were observed only once. The top ten hold more than 5.5% of the sample. The sample taken for sequencing was peripheral blood. The receptor set was obtained from a woman between 18 and 30 years old with stable Graves' hyperthyroidism. Some clones in this sample may be carry-over from other donors' samples. Donor details come from another sample of the same person, matched by shared clones.

The chain carries TRBV6-1 and TRBJ1-1; D is perhaps TRBD1 (6 bases). The CDR3 is made up of 13 amino acids. The germline CDR1 and CDR2 sequences are MNHNS and SASEGT. The CDR3 nucleotides read TGTGCGGGGGGCAGACACATGAACACTGAAGCTTTCTTT. Translating gives CAGGRHMNTEAFF.

This clonotype occurred many times. The V gene is TRBV12-3 or TRBV12-4, the J gene TRBJ1-5; no firm D call. Trimming cost V 2 bases and J 0 bases, with 8 bases left between them. This CDR3 region has 15 residues. The CDR3 region is CASSLKGYSNQPQHF. The CDR3 region has the DNA TGTGCCAGCAGTTTAAAAGGGTATAGCAATCAGCCCCAGCATTTT.

This clonotype showed up many times. The V and J genes are TRBV6-1 and TRBJ1-5; the D gene is possibly TRBD1 (6 bases). The V and J ends lost 2 bases and 2 bases respectively, with 13 bases between them. The CDR3 has 16 amino acids. Germline CDR1 is MNHNS and CDR2 is SASEGT. The CDR3 DNA reads TGTGCCAGCAGTGAAATGGGGGCGGCAGGCAATCAGCCCCAGCATTTT. It yields the protein CASSEMGAAGNQPQHF.

The chain recombines TRBV30 with TRBJ2-2; 8 positions match TRBD2. Germline V gene data show CDR1 as GTSNPN and CDR2 as SVGIG (reference sequence). This CDR3 has 17 amino acids. V was pared by 4 bases and J by 0 bases, with 10 bases of the junction left unmatched. CDR3 residues: CAWISKGGGPNTGELFF. The DNA of the CDR3 is TGTGCCTGGATAAGTAAAGGCGGGGGGCCGAACACCGGGGAGCTGTTTTTT.

Of note for this clonotype: One end of the junction is discordant with germline, which a read error may explain. V and J are TRBV19 and TRBJ2-7; TRBD1 might be the D (6 bases). From germline, CDR1 is LNHDA and CDR2 SQIVND (reference sequence). This CDR3 region has 13 residues. This chain's CDR3 is CTSIGGSSYEQYF. The CDR3 nucleotides are TGTACCAGTATTGGGGGCAGCTCCTACGAGCAGTACTTC. Using reference TRBV19 and TRBJ2-7 for the parts outside the CDR3, the full variable domain is DGGITQSPKYLFRKEGQNVTLSCEQNLNHDAMYWYRQDPGQGLRLIYYSQIVNDFQKGDIAEGYSVSREKKESFPLTVTSAQKNPTAFYLCTSIGGSSYEQYFGPGTRLTVT.

This clonotype has at least ten counts. The CDR3 here is CSASGLQTEAFF. CDR3 coding DNA: TGCAGTGCTAGTGGGTTGCAAACTGAAGCTTTCTTT. The chain employs TRBV20-1 and TRBJ1-1; D gene unclear. Looked up from germline, CDR1 is DFQATT and CDR2 is SNEGSKA (reference sequence). This CDR3 is built from 12 residues. V was clipped by 3 bases and J by 5 bases, with 10 bases between them.

This clonotype was counted many times. In nucleotides, the CDR3 is TGCAGTGCTCGGGACAGCTATAGCAATCAGCCCCAGCATTTT. It specifies CSARDSYSNQPQHF. This sequence joins TRBV20-1 and TRBJ1-5; 7 positions agree with TRBD1. The ends lost 5 bases at V and 0 bases at J; junction bases unmatched: 4. Germline assignment: CDR1 DFQATT and CDR2 SNEGSKA (reference sequence). The CDR3 contains 14 residues.

This clonotype showed up just a few times. The chain combines TRBV29-1 with TRBJ1-2, with 7 bases identical to TRBD1. In germline, CDR1 is SQVTM, CDR2 ANQGSEA. V was pared by 1 base and J by 4 bases, with 12 bases of the junction left unmatched. The CDR3 is made up of 16 amino acids. CDR3 sequence reads: CSVEASTGSQVYGYTF. The CDR3 nucleotides are TGCAGCGTTGAAGCCTCGACAGGGAGCCAAGTCTATGGCTACACCTTC.